One sample yielded the 25 T cell receptor beta chains listed below, sequenced in a study of cytomegalovirus exposure and HLA in healthy donors. Primers for the PCR totalled 60 Vbeta and 13 Jbeta. TCRdb's table, derived via immunoSEQ multiplex PCR, lists solely in-frame clones and lacks some. The profile shows roughly 58,000 clones, 80% of them singletons. The specimen was PBMCs. The receptors here all came from a woman aged 40-49 years in good health and CMV-seronegative.

The V call is TRBV2, the J call TRBJ2-5, with 7 bases aligning to TRBD1. Germline CDR1 is SNHLY and CDR2 is FYNNEI. Trimming removed 6 bases from V and 3 bases from J; junction bases left unmatched: 4. This CDR3 has 13 residues. CDR3: CASRRDSKETQYF. The DNA for the CDR3 is TGTGCCAGCAGAAGGGACAGCAAAGAGACCCAGTACTTC.

The V and J genes are TRBV9 and TRBJ2-2; tentative D call: TRBD1 (5 bases). Trimming left V 6 bases short and J 3 bases short, with 9 bases between. Germline lookup yields CDR1 SGDLS and CDR2 YYNGEE. The CDR3 contains 13 residues. CDR3 in DNA: TGTGCCAGCAACTCACAGGACACCGGGGAGCTGTTTTTT. This codes for CASNSQDTGELFF.

The chain recombines TRBV14 with TRBJ2-1; TRBD2 might be the D (5 bases). Trimming left V 0 bases short and J 0 bases short, with 6 bases between. Germline assignment: CDR1 SGHDN and CDR2 FVKESK. There are 15 residues in the CDR3. CDR3 amino acids: CASSQEGLSYNEQFF. Written as DNA, the CDR3 is TGTGCCAGCAGCCAAGAAGGACTCTCCTACAATGAGCAGTTCTTC.

The chain carries TRBV29-1 and TRBJ2-1; TRBD1 aligns across 8 bases. V was clipped by 7 bases and J by 9 bases; unmatched bases: 14. The germline V gene has CDR1 SQVTM and CDR2 ANQGSEA. The CDR3 length is 14 residues. CDR3 sequence (DNA): TGCAGCGCCAGGTCCGGGACAGGAGGGGGTGAGCAGTTCTTC. Encoded protein: CSARSGTGGGEQFF.

The table lists this clone with a few counts. The chain employs TRBV18 and TRBJ2-1; D not certain. The CDR3 is 17 amino acids. Trimming cost V 3 bases and J 0 bases, with 15 bases left between them. Per the germline V gene, CDR1 is KGHSH and CDR2 is LQKENI. DNA of the CDR3: TGTGCCAGCTCACCGGCTGGTAGCCTCGCCTCCTACAATGAGCAGTTCTTC. As protein: CASSPAGSLASYNEQFF.

J is TRBJ2-1 and V is TRBV18, with 7 bases matching TRBD2. Trimming cost V 3 bases and J 4 bases; bases outside gene matches: 6. Germline lookup yields CDR1 KGHSH and CDR2 LQKENI. The CDR3 is 15 residues long. The CDR3 region is CASSPPASGYNEQFF. CDR3 sequence (DNA): TGTGCCAGCTCACCCCCGGCTAGCGGTTACAATGAGCAGTTCTTC.

The J gene is TRBJ2-3, the V gene TRBV28, with D tentatively TRBD1 (7 bases). The CDR3 consists of 19 residues. Germline loops: CDR1 MDHEN, CDR2 SYDVKM. The V gene lost 2 bases and the J gene lost 0 bases, with 21 bases spanning the gap. CDR3 sequence: CASSLIPPGGPSSTDTQYF. In nucleotides, the CDR3 is TGTGCCAGCAGTTTAATTCCCCCAGGGGGGCCAAGTAGCACAGATACGCAGTATTTT. The complete variable domain, with remaining parts taken from reference TRBV28 and TRBJ2-3, reads DVKVTQSSRYLVKRTGEKVFLECVQDMDHENMFWYRQDPGLGLRLIYFSYDVKMKEKGDIPEGYSVSREKKERFSLILESASTNQTSMYLCASSLIPPGGPSSTDTQYFGPGTRLTVL.

This chain uses TRBV29-1 with TRBJ2-1, with 13 positions matching TRBD2. The CDR3 is 20 amino acids. After removal of 1 base from V and 0 bases from J, the junction contained 12 bases not matched to a gene. The germline V gene encodes CDR1 SQVTM and CDR2 ANQGSEA. In nucleotides, the CDR3 is TGCAGCGTTGAAGGGGGGACTAGCGGGGACCAAGTGAGCTCCTACAATGAGCAGTTCTTC. Amino acids: CSVEGGTSGDQVSSYNEQFF.

This clone was seen only once. V is TRBV5-1 and J is TRBJ2-3; D perhaps matches TRBD2 (5 bases). The germline V gene encodes CDR1 SGHRS and CDR2 YFSETQ. This CDR3 spans 12 amino acids. Trimming cost V 7 bases and J 2 bases, with 8 bases left between them. CDR3: CASRETTDTQYF. In DNA, the CDR3 is TGCGCCAGCCGGGAAACCACAGATACGCAGTATTTT.

The sample holds one count of this clone. This chain joins TRBV6-1 and TRBJ1-4; no clear D gene. Germline lookup yields CDR1 MNHNS and CDR2 SASEGT. Trimming took off 4 bases at V and 11 bases at J, with 17 bases between the two ends. The CDR3 sequence is 14 residues long. Here the CDR3 DNA reads TGTGCCAGCAGTGCCGGAGACCTTAGGCAGAAACTGTTTTTT. Encoded protein: CASSAGDLRQKLFF.

This rearrangement joins TRBV29-1 to TRBJ2-3; D gene uncertain. This CDR3 comprises 12 residues. The germline CDR1 and CDR2 sequences are SQVTM and ANQGSEA. V lost 6 bases and J 5 bases, leaving 12 bases between the germline ends. CDR3 sequence: CSVTASGDTQYF. CDR3 sequence (DNA): TGCAGCGTCACAGCCTCCGGAGATACGCAGTATTTT.

CDR3 protein: CASNFDRASGNTIYF. In DNA form, the CDR3 reads TGTGCCAGCAATTTCGACAGGGCTTCTGGAAACACCATATATTTT. The chain has TRBV6-6 and TRBJ1-3; the match to TRBD1 covers 7 bases. From germline, CDR1 is MNHNY and CDR2 SVGAGI (reference sequence). The CDR3 is 15 amino acids. The ends lost 7 bases at V and 1 base at J; junction bases unmatched: 7.

This sequence joins TRBV5-1 and TRBJ1-2; a possible D gene is TRBD1 (6 bases). V dropped 0 bases and J dropped 8 bases, with 11 bases sitting between them. Germline CDR1 reads SGHRS; CDR2 reads YFSETQ. This CDR3 is 13 amino acids long. CDR3 sequence reads: CASSLAQGEGYTF. CDR3 coding DNA: TGCGCCAGCAGCTTGGCACAGGGTGAGGGCTACACCTTC.

This clone has only one observation. The chain is built from TRBV9 and TRBJ2-1; TRBD1 aligns across 10 bases. V lost 2 bases, J lost 1 base, and 3 bases stayed unmatched. CDR1 is SGDLS and CDR2 is YYNGEE in the germline V gene. The CDR3 is 16 amino acids. For the CDR3, the DNA is TGTGCCAGCAGCGTGGGGGGACAGGGGTCCTACAATGAGCAGTTCTTC. It codes for CASSVGGQGSYNEQFF.

This chain connects TRBV5-6 to TRBJ2-1, with D maybe TRBD2 (6 bases). The germline V and J ends were trimmed by 3 bases and 3 bases, with 16 bases remaining between them. This CDR3 comprises 16 residues. Germline assignment: CDR1 SGHDT and CDR2 YYEEEE. The CDR3 sequence: CASSSRLDGGYNEQFF. CDR3 nucleotides: TGTGCCAGCAGCTCACGTCTTGACGGGGGCTACAATGAGCAGTTCTTC.

The rearrangement links TRBV29-1 to TRBJ2-1, with a tentative D call TRBD1 (6 bases). Trimming cost V 6 bases and J 8 bases, with 20 bases left between them. The CDR3 has 14 amino acids. Per germline, CDR1 SQVTM and CDR2 ANQGSEA. The CDR3 bases are TGCAGCGTGACCCGAGACAGGAGCTTGGATGAGCAGTTCTTC. Its protein product is CSVTRDRSLDEQFF.

The rearrangement joins TRBV19 to TRBJ2-5; 10 nucleotides match TRBD2. The germline V gene has CDR1 LNHDA and CDR2 SQIVND (reference sequence). The CDR3 is 18 amino acids. The junction had 14 bases not matched to a gene; V was cut back by 5 bases and J by 2 bases. The DNA for the CDR3 is TGTGCCAGTAGTTCCCGGGGGTCCGGGACTAGCGTACAAGAGACCCAGTACTTC. This gives the protein CASSSRGSGTSVQETQYF.

The J gene is TRBJ2-3, the V gene TRBV5-8, with D possibly being TRBD2 (6 bases). Germline CDR1 SGHTS, CDR2 YDEGEE. V was shortened by 5 bases and J by 3 bases, with 19 bases between the two germline ends. This CDR3 has 16 amino acids. The CDR3 sequence: CASRPGGWGETDTQYF. The CDR3 DNA reads TGTGCCAGCAGGCCAGGTGGTTGGGGGGAGACAGATACGCAGTATTTT.

This clone was counted a few times. The rearrangement links TRBV10-3 to TRBJ2-5, with 8 bases fitting TRBD1. The V gene end was trimmed by 0 bases and the J gene end by 4 bases; junction bases not matched to a gene: 4. The CDR3 totals 15 residues. The germline V gene has CDR1 ENHRY and CDR2 SYGVKD. CDR3 coding DNA: TGTGCCATCAGTGAGTCGACAGGGGTTGGAGAGACCCAGTACTTC. It specifies CAISESTGVGETQYF.

The genes are TRBV27 and TRBJ2-1, with 11 bases lining up with TRBD2. The junction had 11 bases not matched to a gene; V was cut back by 3 bases and J by 10 bases. This CDR3 spans 16 amino acids. CDR1 is MNHEY and CDR2 is SMNVEV in the germline V gene (reference sequence). The CDR3 nucleotides read TGTGCCAGCAGTTTGAATAGCGGGAGGGCCCGCGGAGAGCAGTTCTTC. Translated, it gives CASSLNSGRARGEQFF.

V usage is TRBV5-3 and J usage is TRBJ2-7; D is unclear. TRBV5-3 is labeled an ORF, and its function is uncertain. This CDR3 is built from 13 residues. Trimming stripped 1 base from V and 6 bases from J, with 11 bases between. The CDR3 nucleotides are TGTGCCAGAAGCTTGCACTGGGCCGCCGAGCAGTACTTC. Translating gives CARSLHWAAEQYF.

The chain uses TRBV21-1 and TRBJ1-4. TRBV21-1 is described as a pseudogene. The CDR3 runs 14 residues. Written as DNA, the CDR3 is TGTGCCAGCAGCGAGCGGGAGTGGGATGAAAAACTGTTTTTT. This sequence encodes CASSEREWDEKLFF.

This chain links TRBV18 with TRBJ2-3, with 8 bases identical to TRBD2. J gave up 1 base and V 1 base, and 7 bases lay outside the gene matches. Germline loops: CDR1 KGHSH, CDR2 LQKENI. The CDR3 runs to 17 residues. The CDR3 here is CASSPRLVSGGTDTQYF. The CDR3 nucleotides are TGTGCCAGCTCACCACGGTTAGTTAGCGGGGGCACAGATACGCAGTATTTT.

The rearrangement links TRBV11-1 to TRBJ2-1; 9 nucleotides align to TRBD2. The CDR3 is 16 residues long. The V gene's germline CDR1 is SGHAT and CDR2 FQDESV (reference sequence). V lost 0 bases, J lost 1 base, and 1 base stayed unmatched. The CDR3 region is CASSLASGSSYNEQFF. The CDR3, as DNA: TGTGCCAGCAGCTTAGCTAGCGGGAGTTCCTACAATGAGCAGTTCTTC.

The chain recombines TRBV30 with TRBJ1-1, with D unresolved. The germline V and J ends were trimmed by 0 bases and 3 bases, with 8 bases remaining between them. Germline V gene lookup returns CDR1 GTSNPN and CDR2 SVGIG (reference sequence). This CDR3 region has 13 residues. The CDR3 nucleotides read TGTGCCTGGAGTGTAGGCGGGGACACTGAAGCTTTCTTT. Amino acids: CAWSVGGDTEAFF.